A few counts support the clone carrying this T cell receptor (beta chain). Its target is unknown. This sample stems from a study of cytomegalovirus exposure and HLA in healthy donors. Study-wide points: The authors considered a cluster of highly shared sequence variants likely to be a sequencing artifact. In vitro assays verified that three CMV-associated chains recognized CMV antigens specifically.

The primer mix had 60 Vbeta and 13 Jbeta primers. The protocol was immunoSEQ multiplex PCR, while the TCRdb copy is restricted to in-frame clones and leaves out a portion. The sample carries roughly 180,000 clones, around four fifths recorded once. V was clipped by 2 bases and J by 11 bases, with 18 bases between them. The CDR3 has 14 residues. From germline, CDR1 is KGHSH and CDR2 LQKENI. The J gene is TRBJ2-5, the V gene TRBV18, with D perhaps matching TRBD1 (7 bases). The receptor's source is a man younger than 35 in good health and CMV-seronegative. What was sequenced was PBMCs. The CDR3 is CASSPELRDSGQYF. Here the CDR3 DNA reads TGTGCCAGCTCACCAGAACTTCGGGACAGCGGGCAGTACTTC.